This record concerns one T cell receptor beta chain sequence. The time point is: persistent/refractory GD, antithyroid drugs over 5 years with positive TRAb. Preparation of the TCR library used RNA extracted from PBMCs. Germline-derived CDR1 and CDR2 are MNHEY and SVGEGT. This CDR3 region has 14 residues. V lost 0 bases and J lost 0, with 2 bases in between. The data were taken from a study of regulatory T cells in long-lasting Graves disease. Arm-PCR of CDR3 regions and iRepertoire HTBI primers were used to build TCR beta libraries. Each CDR3 protein is one row after TCRdb ran MiXCR on the multiplex PCR reads. The table shows approximately 400,000 distinct CDR3 sequences, with about a fifth occurring only once.

The chain couples TRBV6-2 or TRBV6-3 to TRBJ2-2; D is undetermined. The starting material was peripheral blood mononuclear cells (PBMCs), obtained when the disease was refractory, from a patient treated with antithyroid drugs. The source is a female donor with Graves disease. The DNA of the CDR3 is TGTGCCAGCAGTTACTCGTCGAACACCGGGGAGCTGTTTTTT. It encodes CASSYSSNTGELFF.